The rows below give T cell receptor beta chains drawn from one sample of a study of blood T cell repertoires in COVID-19. Sequencing was performed with immunoSEQ multiplex PCR; in TCRdb, only in-frame clones are kept and a portion is missing. The repertoire consists of over 200,000 clones, with roughly 86% occurring once and the leading ten covering less than 3.5%. The sample was peripheral blood. The receptors were sampled from a woman aged 55 to 70 with acute or convalescent COVID-19. The CDR3 runs from the conserved cysteine through the conserved F or W. A D gene is named only where the DNA matches it firmly. The size of a clone is reported for some rows only, either as once, few or many, or as a class for expanded clones.

d_gene,v_gene,j_gene,abundance,CDR3aa,CDR3nt
-,TRBV6-1,TRBJ1-6,-,CASSEYQGPNSPLHF,TGTGCCAGCAGTGAATATCAGGGGCCTAATTCACCCCTCCACTTT
-,TRBV2,TRBJ2-1,-,CASSVQGRGNEQFF,TGTGCCAGCAGTGTACAGGGCAGAGGCAATGAGCAGTTCTTC
-,TRBV7-8,TRBJ1-1,-,CASSSGHPNTEAFF,TGTGCCAGCAGCTCGGGACATCCGAACACTGAAGCTTTCTTT
TRBD1,TRBV9,TRBJ1-1,-,CASSMTGGITEAFF,TGTGCCAGCAGTATGACAGGGGGGATAACTGAAGCTTTCTTT
-,TRBV10-3,TRBJ2-5,few,CAISAGQETQYF,TGTGCCATCAGTGCGGGACAAGAGACCCAGTACTTC
TRBD1,TRBV5-1,TRBJ2-7,-,CASSGDRGATFRTYEQYF,TGCGCCAGCAGCGGCGACAGGGGAGCCACGTTCAGGACCTACGAGCAGTACTTC
-,TRBV24-1,TRBJ2-7,-,CATSGGGHTYEQYF,TGTGCCACCAGTGGGGGTGGACACACCTACGAGCAGTACTTC
TRBD1,TRBV7-9,TRBJ1-3,-,CASSLGQSTGNTIYF,TGTGCCAGCAGCTTGGGACAGTCTACAGGAAACACCATATATTTT
-,TRBV12-3/TRBV12-4,TRBJ2-1,once,CASRIRDNEQFF,TGTGCCAGCAGAATCCGAGACAATGAGCAGTTCTTC
TRBD1,TRBV6-5,TRBJ1-1,-,CASRNDRGRNEAFF,TGTGCCAGCAGGAACGACAGGGGTCGGAATGAAGCTTTCTTT
-,TRBV10-1,TRBJ2-3,-,CASSEASEASTDTQYF,TGCGCCAGCAGTGAGGCCTCGGAGGCGAGCACAGATACGCAGTATTTT